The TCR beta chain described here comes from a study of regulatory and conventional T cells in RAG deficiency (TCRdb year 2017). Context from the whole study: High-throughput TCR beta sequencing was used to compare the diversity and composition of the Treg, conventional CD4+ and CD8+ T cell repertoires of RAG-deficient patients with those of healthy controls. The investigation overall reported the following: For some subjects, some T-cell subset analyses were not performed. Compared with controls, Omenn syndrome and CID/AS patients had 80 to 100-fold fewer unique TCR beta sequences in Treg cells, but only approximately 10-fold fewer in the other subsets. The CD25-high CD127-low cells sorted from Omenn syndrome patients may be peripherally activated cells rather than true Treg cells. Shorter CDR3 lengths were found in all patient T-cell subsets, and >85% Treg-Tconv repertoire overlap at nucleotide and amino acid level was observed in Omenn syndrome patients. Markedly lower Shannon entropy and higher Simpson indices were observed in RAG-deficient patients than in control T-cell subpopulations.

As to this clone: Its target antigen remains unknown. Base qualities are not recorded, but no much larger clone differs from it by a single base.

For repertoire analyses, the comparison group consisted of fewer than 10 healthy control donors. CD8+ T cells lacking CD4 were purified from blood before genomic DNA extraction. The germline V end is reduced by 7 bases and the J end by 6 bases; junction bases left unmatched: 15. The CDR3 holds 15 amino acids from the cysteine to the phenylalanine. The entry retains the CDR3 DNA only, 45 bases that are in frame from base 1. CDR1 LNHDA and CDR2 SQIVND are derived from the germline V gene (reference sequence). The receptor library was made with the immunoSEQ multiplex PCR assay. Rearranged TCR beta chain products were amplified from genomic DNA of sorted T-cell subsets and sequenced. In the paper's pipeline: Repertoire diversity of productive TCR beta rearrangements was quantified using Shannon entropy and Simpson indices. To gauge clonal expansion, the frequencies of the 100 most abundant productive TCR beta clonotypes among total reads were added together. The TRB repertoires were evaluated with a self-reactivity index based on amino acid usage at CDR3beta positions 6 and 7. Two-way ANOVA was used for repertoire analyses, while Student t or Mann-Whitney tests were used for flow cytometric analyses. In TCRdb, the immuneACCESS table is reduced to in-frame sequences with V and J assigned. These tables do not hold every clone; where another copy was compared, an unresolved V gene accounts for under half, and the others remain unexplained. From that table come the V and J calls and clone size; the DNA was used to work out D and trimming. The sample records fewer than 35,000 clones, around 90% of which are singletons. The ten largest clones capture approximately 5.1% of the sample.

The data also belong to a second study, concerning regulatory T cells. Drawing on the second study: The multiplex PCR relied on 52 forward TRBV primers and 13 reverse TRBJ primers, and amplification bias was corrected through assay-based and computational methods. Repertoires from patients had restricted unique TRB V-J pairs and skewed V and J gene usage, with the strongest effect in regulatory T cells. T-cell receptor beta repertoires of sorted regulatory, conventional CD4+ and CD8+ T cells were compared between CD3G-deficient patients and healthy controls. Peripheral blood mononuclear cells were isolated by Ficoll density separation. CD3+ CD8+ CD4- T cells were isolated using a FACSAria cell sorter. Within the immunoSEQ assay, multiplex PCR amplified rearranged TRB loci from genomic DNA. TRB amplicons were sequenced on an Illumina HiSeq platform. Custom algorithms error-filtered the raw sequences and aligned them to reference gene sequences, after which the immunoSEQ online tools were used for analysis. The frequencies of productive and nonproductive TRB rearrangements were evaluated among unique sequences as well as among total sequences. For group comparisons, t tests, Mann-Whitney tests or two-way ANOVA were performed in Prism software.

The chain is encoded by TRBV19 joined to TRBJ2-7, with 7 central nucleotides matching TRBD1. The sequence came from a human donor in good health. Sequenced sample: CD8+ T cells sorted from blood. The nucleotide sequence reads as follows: TGTGCCAGTACCGCCCCCGCAGGGGGTGGGGGCGAGCAGTACTTC. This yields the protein CASTAPAGGGGEQYF.